Listed below are T cell receptor beta chains from one sample, sequenced in a study of CD8 T cells in Susac syndrome. TCRdb analysed the immunoSEQ multiplex PCR reads with MiXCR anew, one entry per CDR3 protein. The data show roughly 150,000 distinct CDR3 sequences, with less than 95% seen just once and 0.08% to 0.095% held by the top ten. The sequencing input was CD4+ T cells from PBMCs. The receptors derive from a human donor with multiple sclerosis. Each CDR3 is given with its conserved first and last residue. D genes are given only for firm matches. Clone size appears in some rows only: once, few, many, or a class for an expanded clone.

V gene: TRBV5-5; D gene: NA; clone size: NA; J gene: TRBJ2-5; CDR3 protein: CASSAGLTETQYF; CDR3 DNA: TGTGCCAGCAGCGCGGGACTGACGGAGACCCAGTACTTC
V gene: TRBV12-3/TRBV12-4; D gene: TRBD2; clone size: NA; J gene: TRBJ2-4; CDR3 protein: CASSSSGTAKNIQYF; CDR3 DNA: TGTGCCAGCAGTTCTAGCGGGACAGCCAAAAACATTCAGTACTTC
V gene: TRBV29-1; D gene: TRBD1; clone size: NA; J gene: TRBJ1-4; CDR3 protein: CSFYRGLDEKLFF; CDR3 DNA: TGCAGCTTCTACAGGGGGCTGGATGAAAAACTGTTTTTT
V gene: TRBV29-1; D gene: NA; clone size: NA; J gene: TRBJ2-2; CDR3 protein: CSVIISNTGELFF; CDR3 DNA: TGCAGCGTTATTATATCGAACACCGGGGAGCTGTTTTTT
V gene: TRBV27; D gene: TRBD2; clone size: NA; J gene: TRBJ2-7; CDR3 protein: CASSIGGVYEQYF; CDR3 DNA: TGTGCCAGCAGCATCGGGGGGGTCTACGAGCAGTACTTC
V gene: TRBV2; D gene: NA; clone size: NA; J gene: TRBJ1-1; CDR3 protein: CASSEGGSEAFF; CDR3 DNA: TGTGCCAGCAGTGAAGGGGGGAGTGAAGCTTTCTTT
V gene: TRBV3-1; D gene: TRBD2; clone size: NA; J gene: TRBJ2-7; CDR3 protein: CASSKREGRYEQYF; CDR3 DNA: TGTGCCAGCAGCAAGCGGGAGGGCCGATACGAGCAGTACTTC
V gene: TRBV25-1; D gene: NA; clone size: NA; J gene: TRBJ2-2; CDR3 protein: CASSDFGTISTGELFF; CDR3 DNA: TGTGCCAGCAGTGATTTTGGGACCATTAGCACCGGGGAGCTGTTTTTT
V gene: TRBV7-9; D gene: TRBD1; clone size: once; J gene: TRBJ2-7; CDR3 protein: CASSWTGPPYEQYF; CDR3 DNA: TGTGCCAGCAGCTGGACAGGGCCACCCTACGAGCAGTACTTC
V gene: TRBV5-6; D gene: NA; clone size: once; J gene: TRBJ2-5; CDR3 protein: CASSLGHVQETQYF; CDR3 DNA: TGTGCCAGCAGCTTGGGACACGTACAAGAGACCCAGTACTTC
V gene: TRBV5-6; D gene: TRBD1; clone size: NA; J gene: TRBJ1-3; CDR3 protein: CASSSPGQGAGNTIYF; CDR3 DNA: TGTGCCAGCAGCTCCCCGGGACAGGGGGCTGGAAACACCATATATTTT
V gene: TRBV5-4; D gene: NA; clone size: once; J gene: TRBJ2-1; CDR3 protein: CASSWDYNEQFF; CDR3 DNA: TGTGCCAGCAGCTGGGATTACAATGAGCAGTTCTTC
V gene: TRBV5-1; D gene: NA; clone size: NA; J gene: TRBJ2-1; CDR3 protein: CASSEALTYNEQFF; CDR3 DNA: TGCGCCAGCTCCGAGGCCTTAACCTACAATGAGCAGTTCTTC
V gene: TRBV30; D gene: NA; clone size: NA; J gene: TRBJ2-7; CDR3 protein: CAWRTSRKHYEQYF; CDR3 DNA: TGTGCCTGGAGGACCTCCCGGAAACACTACGAGCAGTACTTC
V gene: TRBV7-2; D gene: NA; clone size: NA; J gene: TRBJ2-7; CDR3 protein: CASSLGRGDYF; CDR3 DNA: TGTGCCAGCAGCTTAGGCAGGGGCGACTACTTC
V gene: TRBV7-9; D gene: TRBD1; clone size: NA; J gene: TRBJ2-1; CDR3 protein: CASSYRIQGPMGDEQFF; CDR3 DNA: TGTGCCAGCAGCTACCGCATACAGGGGCCGATGGGGGATGAGCAGTTCTTC
V gene: TRBV28; D gene: NA; clone size: NA; J gene: TRBJ2-3; CDR3 protein: CATEVTDTQYF; CDR3 DNA: TGTGCCACCGAGGTGACAGATACGCAGTATTTT
V gene: TRBV30; D gene: NA; clone size: NA; J gene: TRBJ1-3; CDR3 protein: CAWSPGNSGNTIYF; CDR3 DNA: TGTGCCTGGAGTCCCGGTAACTCTGGAAACACCATATATTTT
V gene: TRBV28; D gene: TRBD1; clone size: NA; J gene: TRBJ1-4; CDR3 protein: CATRTGDEKLFF; CDR3 DNA: TGTGCCACCCGGACAGGGGATGAAAAACTGTTTTTT